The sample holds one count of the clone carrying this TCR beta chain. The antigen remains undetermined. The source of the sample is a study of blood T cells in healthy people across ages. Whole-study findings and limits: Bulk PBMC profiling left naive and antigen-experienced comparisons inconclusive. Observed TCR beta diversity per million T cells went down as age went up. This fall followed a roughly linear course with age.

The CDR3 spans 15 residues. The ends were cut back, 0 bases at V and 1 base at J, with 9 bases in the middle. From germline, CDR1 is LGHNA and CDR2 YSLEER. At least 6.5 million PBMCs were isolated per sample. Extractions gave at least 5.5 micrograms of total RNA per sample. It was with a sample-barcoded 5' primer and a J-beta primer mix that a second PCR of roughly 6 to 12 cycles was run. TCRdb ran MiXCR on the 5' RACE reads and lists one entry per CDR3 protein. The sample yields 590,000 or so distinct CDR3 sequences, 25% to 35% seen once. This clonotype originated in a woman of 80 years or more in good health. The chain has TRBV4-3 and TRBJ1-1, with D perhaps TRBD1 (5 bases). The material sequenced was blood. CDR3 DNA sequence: TGCGCCAGCAGCCAAGACTTCCAGGGGAACACTGAAGCTTTCTTT. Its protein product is CASSQDFQGNTEAFF.